This T cell receptor beta chain stems from a study of PD-1 blockade in classical Hodgkin lymphoma. This CDR3 is 15 amino acids long. Germline assignment: CDR1 SGHTA and CDR2 FQGNSA. V lost 1 base to trimming and J lost 7 bases; unmatched junction nucleotides: 7. Each of the patients experienced relapse following autologous stem cell transplantation, and their brentuximab vedotin exposure differed. Assay: immunoSEQ multiplex PCR; the TCRdb copy retains only in-frame clones and omits some. The sample lists over 25,000 clones, around 68% occurring once. The chain links TRBV7-2 to TRBJ2-1, with TRBD1 matching over 7 bases. This sample comprised peripheral blood mononuclear cells (PBMCs), obtained before the second cycle of nivolumab. The receptor comes from a human donor with classical Hodgkin lymphoma. The CDR3 here is CASSLERMTGNEQFF. The CDR3 DNA reads as TGTGCCAGCAGCTTAGAGCGGATGACAGGGAATGAGCAGTTCTTC.